The text below deals with one T cell receptor beta chain. The antigen is undetermined. The repertoire was sequenced with immunoSEQ multiplex PCR; TCRdb's copy has only in-frame clones and lacks some. Among about 21,000 clones, 65% to 90% were seen once, and the ten largest hold approximately 4.8%. This specimen belongs to a study of T cells in localized non-small cell lung cancer. Study findings and constraints: Higher blood T cell density went with longer overall survival. Paired adjacent lung recovered a median approximately 62 of the top 100 tumor clones. The tumor had only one region sequenced, so heterogeneity remains possible.

The CDR3 has 18 residues. CDR1 and CDR2 from the germline V gene are MGHRA and YSYEKL. V dropped 1 base and J dropped 4; count of bases not matched to a gene: 15. This TCR derives from a man between 40 and 75 years old with stage I lung adenocarcinoma. Sequencing was performed on peripheral blood, taken before any cancer treatment. The rearrangement uses TRBV4-1 and TRBJ2-7; the match to TRBD2 covers 8 bases. For the CDR3, the DNA is TGCGCCAGCAGCCAAGGCCCCCTTAGGGCAGCGGGAGAGTACGAGCAGTACTTC. The encoded protein is CASSQGPLRAAGEYEQYF.